This is a list of T cell receptor beta chains from one sample in a study of T cells in Graves' hyperthyroidism and ophthalmopathy. A single record per CDR3 protein comes from TCRdb applying MiXCR to the multiplex PCR reads. The data show 400,000 to 450,000 distinct CDR3 sequences, with approximately 14% seen just once and roughly 13% held by the top ten. Input material: blood. The receptors stem from a man younger than 35 with Graves' ophthalmopathy. Both conserved end residues are part of each CDR3. Fields, in order: J gene, V gene, clone size, D gene, CDR3 protein, CDR3 DNA. A D gene is named only where the DNA matches it firmly. A clone size is listed for some rows: how often the clone was seen (once, few, many), or a class if it is expanded.

>TRBJ2-3|TRBV12-3/TRBV12-4|many|TRBD1
CASSLGRDRGGPQYF
TGTGCCAGCAGTTTAGGTCGGGACAGGGGAGGGCCGCAGTATTTT
>TRBJ2-1|TRBV11-2|many|.
CASSFPSSYNEQFF
TGTGCCAGCAGCTTTCCGAGCTCCTACAATGAGCAGTTCTTC
>TRBJ1-4|TRBV29-1|.|.
CSVGKLADYEKLVF
TGCAGCGTTGGCAAGTTAGCAGACTATGAAAAACTGGTTTTT
>TRBJ2-4|TRBV7-3|many|.
CASSSRTLAKNIQYF
TGTGCCAGCAGCAGTAGGACTCTAGCCAAAAACATTCAGTACTTC
>TRBJ2-6|TRBV7-8|few|.
CASSLAPCGYVLTF
TGTGCCAGCAGCTTAGCCCCTTGCGGGTACGTCCTGACTTTC
>TRBJ2-1|TRBV6-9|.|TRBD2
CASSYQSSGGYNEQFF
TGTGCCAGCAGTTACCAATCTAGCGGGGGCTACAATGAGCAGTTCTTC
>TRBJ2-5|TRBV7-8|many|.
CASSFMKGHSETQYF
TGTGCCAGCAGCTTTATGAAGGGACACTCGGAGACCCAGTACTTC
>TRBJ1-1|TRBV27|many|TRBD1
CASSLQGAIPRVNTEAFF
TGTGCCAGCAGTCTTCAGGGGGCCATACCGAGGGTGAACACTGAAGCTTTCTTT
>TRBJ2-1|TRBV7-9|few|.
CASSDGRYNEQFF
TGTGCCAGCAGCGATGGACGATACAATGAGCAGTTCTTC
>TRBJ2-5|TRBV11-3|many|TRBD2
CASSEGLAGGGETQYF
TGTGCCAGCAGCGAGGGACTAGCGGGAGGGGGAGAGACCCAGTACTTC
>TRBJ1-3|TRBV29-1|.|.
CSVLTGSGNTIYF
TGCAGCGTCCTTACAGGGTCTGGAAACACCATATATTTT
>TRBJ1-1|TRBV7-8|many|.
CASSLGRVRNTEAFF
TGTGCCAGCAGCTTAGGGCGCGTCAGGAACACTGAAGCTTTCTTT
>TRBJ2-3|TRBV6-1|.|.
CASSDGRLHADTQYF
TGTGCCAGCAGTGACGGCCGTCTACATGCAGATACGCAGTATTTT
>TRBJ2-2|TRBV6-2/TRBV6-3|.|.
CASSVLASTGELFF
TGTGCCAGCAGTGTCCTAGCGAGCACCGGGGAGCTGTTTTTT
>TRBJ1-4|TRBV14|many|.
CASSRGTGEKLFF
TGTGCCAGCAGTCGGGGGACGGGTGAAAAACTGTTTTTT
>TRBJ2-7|TRBV7-9|many|.
CASSGGPPFGEQYF
TGTGCCAGCAGCGGGGGACCTCCTTTCGGCGAGCAGTACTTC
>TRBJ2-1|TRBV19|.|.
CASSIVGGRGGEQFF
TGTGCCAGTAGTATAGTGGGGGGTCGGGGCGGTGAGCAGTTCTTC
>TRBJ1-2|TRBV25-1|few|.
CASSEYNSPCGYTF
TGTGCCAGCAGTGAATATAACAGCCCATGCGGCTACACCTTC
>TRBJ2-7|TRBV11-2|many|.
CASSLDPTVSYEQYF
TGTGCCAGCAGCTTAGATCCGACAGTATCCTACGAGCAGTACTTC
>TRBJ2-1|TRBV7-2|many|TRBD2
CASSSGTSPLEQFF
TGTGCCAGCAGCTCCGGGACTAGCCCTTTGGAGCAGTTCTTC
>TRBJ2-5|TRBV7-9|many|.
CASSAAVETQYF
TGTGCCAGCAGCGCGGCGGTAGAGACCCAGTACTTC
>TRBJ2-3|TRBV5-4|.|.
CASSLVQGHTDTQYF
TGTGCCAGCAGCTTGGTTCAGGGGCATACAGATACGCAGTATTTT
>TRBJ2-3|TRBV6-1|many|.
CASREASSTDTQYF
TGTGCCAGCAGAGAGGCCTCTAGCACAGATACGCAGTATTTT
>TRBJ2-1|TRBV7-9|.|.
CASSFLGVEEQFF
TGTGCCAGCAGCTTCCTTGGAGTGGAGGAGCAGTTCTTC
>TRBJ2-5|TRBV29-1|.|TRBD1
CSVEAAGGHQETQYF
TGCAGCGTTGAAGCGGCAGGGGGCCACCAAGAGACCCAGTACTTC
>TRBJ2-7|TRBV6-6|few|.
CASSYSTLRQGIYEQYF
TGTGCCAGCAGTTACTCTACCCTCCGGCAGGGGATTTACGAGCAGTACTTC
>TRBJ2-5|TRBV13|many|.
CASSSGQSGETQYF
TGTGCCAGCAGCTCCGGTCAGTCGGGGGAGACCCAGTACTTC
>TRBJ1-5|TRBV5-1|many|TRBD1
CASSLGTGRSNQPQHF
TGCGCCAGCAGCTTGGGGACAGGGCGGAGCAATCAGCCCCAGCATTTT
>TRBJ2-7|TRBV20-1|.|.
CSAHGWSDEQYF
TGCAGTGCTCACGGCTGGAGCGACGAGCAGTACTTC
>TRBJ1-1|TRBV6-1|many|.
CASIRGGDEAFF
TGTGCCAGCATTAGGGGGGGTGATGAAGCTTTCTTT
>TRBJ1-3|TRBV27|many|TRBD1
CASWDRSSGNTIYF
TGTGCCAGCTGGGACAGGAGCTCTGGAAACACCATATATTTT
>TRBJ1-2|TRBV6-1|many|.
CASTHGSESYGYTF
TGTGCCAGCACCCATGGGTCAGAAAGCTATGGCTACACCTTC
>TRBJ2-1|TRBV29-1|many|TRBD2
CSVERSGRGYEQFF
TGCAGCGTTGAACGTAGCGGGAGAGGATATGAGCAGTTCTTC
>TRBJ2-5|TRBV7-2|many|TRBD2
CASSSLAGVETQYF
TGTGCCAGCAGCTCTCTAGCGGGTGTGGAGACCCAGTACTTC
>TRBJ1-2|TRBV14|.|.
CASSPLGSINYGYTF
TGTGCCAGCAGCCCCCTCGGTTCCATTAACTATGGCTACACCTTC
>TRBJ2-7|TRBV6-1|.|.
CASTLRGHEQYF
TGTGCCAGCACCCTAAGGGGTCACGAGCAGTACTTC
>TRBJ2-1|TRBV27|many|.
CASSTQGGASYNEQFF
TGTGCCAGCAGTACTCAAGGGGGGGCCTCCTACAATGAGCAGTTCTTC
>TRBJ2-7|TRBV5-1|.|.
CASSLGGDNEQYF
TGCGCCAGCAGCTTGGGGGGGGACAATGAGCAGTACTTC
>TRBJ1-2|TRBV7-9|many|.
CASSLIGAPEAGGYTF
TGTGCCAGCAGCTTAATTGGAGCACCCGAAGCAGGGGGCTACACCTTC
>TRBJ1-4|TRBV10-3|few|.
CAISESAPGTNEKLFF
TGTGCCATCAGTGAGAGCGCTCCCGGAACTAATGAAAAACTGTTTTTT
>TRBJ2-2|TRBV7-6|.|TRBD2
CASSPGGAAGVTGELFF
TGTGCCAGCAGCCCCGGGGGTGCAGCGGGAGTCACCGGGGAGCTGTTTTTT
>TRBJ2-1|TRBV10-3|.|TRBD2
CAIRMTSGSGNEQFF
TGTGCCATCAGAATGACTAGCGGGTCGGGGAATGAGCAGTTCTTC
>TRBJ2-5|TRBV19|.|.
CASSMKVWTDYQETQYF
TGTGCCAGTAGTATGAAAGTATGGACAGATTATCAAGAGACCCAGTACTTC
>TRBJ1-2|TRBV28|many|.
CASSLIDYGYTF
TGTGCCAGCAGTTTAATAGACTATGGCTACACCTTC
>TRBJ2-1|TRBV4-2|once|TRBD2
CASSQVVAGESNEQFF
TGTGCCAGCAGCCAAGTCGTGGCGGGGGAGTCGAATGAGCAGTTCTTC
>TRBJ2-2|TRBV11-2|many|.
CASSPQPPGELFF
TGTGCCAGCAGCCCTCAGCCACCCGGGGAGCTGTTTTTT
>TRBJ2-1|TRBV12-3/TRBV12-4|many|.
CASTRRDTRLEQFF
TGTGCCAGCACCAGGAGGGACACTCGCTTAGAGCAGTTCTTC
>TRBJ2-1|TRBV3-1|many|TRBD2
CASRLAGAYNEQFF
TGTGCCAGCAGGCTAGCGGGTGCCTACAATGAGCAGTTCTTC
>TRBJ2-1|TRBV27|many|TRBD2
CASSSLAKSSYNEQFF
TGTGCCAGCAGTTCACTAGCGAAGAGCTCCTACAATGAGCAGTTCTTC
>TRBJ2-2|TRBV5-1|many|.
CASSGGPGHYTGELFF
TGCGCCAGCAGCGGAGGACCGGGACACTACACCGGGGAGCTGTTTTTT
>TRBJ1-5|TRBV4-1|.|TRBD1
CASSQVGGAGGQPQHF
TGCGCCAGCAGCCAAGTCGGAGGGGCAGGGGGGCAGCCCCAGCATTTT
>TRBJ1-4|TRBV6-1|many|TRBD1
CASTLQGARGEKLFF
TGTGCCAGCACCCTACAGGGGGCGAGGGGTGAAAAACTGTTTTTT
>TRBJ2-5|TRBV7-8|many|.
CASSLVMETQYF
TGTGCCAGCAGCTTAGTTATGGAGACCCAGTACTTC
>TRBJ2-1|TRBV27|many|.
CASSFVSGGSYNEQFF
TGTGCCAGCAGTTTTGTCTCCGGAGGCTCCTACAATGAGCAGTTCTTC
>TRBJ2-7|TRBV4-1|few|.
CASSQVLLTGNSYEQYF
TGCGCCAGCAGCCAAGTCCTACTGACCGGGAATTCATACGAGCAGTACTTC
>TRBJ1-1|TRBV5-1|many|.
CASNLQGGLNTEAFF
TGCGCCAGCAATTTACAGGGAGGGTTAAACACTGAAGCTTTCTTT
>TRBJ2-1|TRBV6-1|.|TRBD2
CASSEPGTSSYNEQFF
TGTGCCAGCAGTGAACCCGGGACTAGCTCCTACAATGAGCAGTTCTTC
>TRBJ2-1|TRBV7-8|many|TRBD2
CASSLGASGSGHEQFF
TGTGCCAGCAGCTTAGGGGCTAGCGGGAGTGGCCATGAGCAGTTCTTC
>TRBJ2-5|TRBV5-1|few|.
CASSLSGRLQETQYF
TGCGCCAGCAGCTTGTCGGGACGTCTTCAAGAGACCCAGTACTTC